The 27 T cell receptor beta chains presented below share a single source sample, sequenced in a study of T cell repertoires in cytomegalovirus infection. TCRdb independently ran MiXCR on the reads; one entry per CDR3 protein. The data show 290,000 or so distinct CDR3 sequences, about 26% seen once. What was sequenced was PBMCs. These receptors originate from a human donor in good health (CMV status not recorded). Some clones in this sample may be carry-over from other donors' samples.

J is TRBJ1-4 and V is TRBV28, with 10 positions matching TRBD1. Trimming cost V 7 bases and J 5 bases; bases outside gene matches: 1. Germline lookup yields CDR1 MDHEN and CDR2 SYDVKM. This CDR3 has 13 residues. CDR3 sequence (DNA): TGTGCCAGCATGGACAGGGGGAATGAAAAACTGTTTTTT. Protein: CASMDRGNEKLFF.

This chain connects TRBV6-5 to TRBJ1-3; D uncertain. The CDR3 runs 15 residues. Trimming removed 1 base at V and 2 bases at J, with 9 bases between. Germline CDR1 is MNHEY and CDR2 is SVGAGI. CDR3 nucleotide sequence: TGTGCCAGCAGTTACTGGAGTTCAACTGGAAACACCATATATTTT. It codes for CASSYWSSTGNTIYF.

The chain has TRBV5-1 and TRBJ2-1; 7 nucleotides agree with TRBD1. The CDR3 runs 14 residues. Germline V CDR1 and CDR2: SGHRS, YFSETQ. J was trimmed by 7 bases and V by 5 bases; bases with no gene match: 9. This CDR3 is CASSFRQGRNEQFF. CDR3 in DNA: TGCGCCAGCAGTTTCAGACAGGGCCGGAATGAGCAGTTCTTC.

The chain uses TRBV6-5 and TRBJ2-1; 13 bases are shared with TRBD2. Germline CDR1 and CDR2: MNHEY and SVGAGI. V trimming: 3 bases; J trimming: 4 bases; junction bases outside the gene matches: 3. The CDR3 is 16 amino acids. The CDR3 bases are TGTGCCAGCAGTTATGGACTAGCGGGGGCATACAATGAGCAGTTCTTC. Protein sequence: CASSYGLAGAYNEQFF.

The rearrangement links TRBV15 to TRBJ1-6; D gene uncertain. Germline V lookup: CDR1 LNHNV, CDR2 YYDKDF (reference sequence). Trimming shortened V by 1 base and J by 2 bases, and 21 bases separated the two germline ends. The CDR3 has 20 amino acids. The CDR3 DNA sequence: TGTGCCACCAGCAGAGCTCGTTCTGGAACCGGGTCCACCTATAATTCACCCCTCCACTTT. Its protein product is CATSRARSGTGSTYNSPLHF. Variable domain in full (rest from reference TRBV15 and TRBJ1-6): DAMVIQNPRYQVTQFGKPVTLSCSQTLNHNVMYWYQQKSSQAPKLLFHYYDKDFNNEADTPDNFQSRRPNTSFCFLDIRSPGLGDTAMYLCATSRARSGTGSTYNSPLHFGNGTRLTVT.

The CDR3 here is CASMEGGDTEAFF. The CDR3 DNA reads TGTGCCAGCATGGAAGGGGGGGACACTGAAGCTTTCTTT. The chain links TRBV7-9 to TRBJ1-1; D perhaps matches TRBD1 (6 bases). The CDR3 is 13 amino acids. V was trimmed by 7 bases and J by 3 bases, leaving 12 bases between them. Germline CDR1 reads SEHNR; CDR2 reads FQNEAQ (reference sequence).

This sequence joins TRBV18 and TRBJ2-2; D call uncertain. Trimming left V 3 bases short and J 4 bases short, with 15 bases between. The CDR3 runs to 16 residues. The germline V gene has CDR1 KGHSH and CDR2 LQKENI. This chain's CDR3 is CASSPGPPGSTGELFF. CDR3 nucleotides: TGTGCCAGCTCACCCGGACCGCCAGGAAGCACCGGGGAGCTGTTTTTT.

In its sample, this clonotype was seen a few times. The chain couples TRBV11-2 to TRBJ1-5, with D perhaps matching TRBD1 (5 bases). CDR3 length: 15 amino acids. V lost 2 bases and J 7 bases, leaving 15 bases between the germline ends. Germline V lookup: CDR1 SGHAT, CDR2 FQNNGV. In DNA form, the CDR3 reads TGTGCCAGCAGCTTACTGCGGGGCATAGACCAGCCCCAGCATTTT. It is translated as CASSLLRGIDQPQHF.

This clonotype has more than one count but fewer than ten. The genes are TRBV6-1 and TRBJ2-7, with TRBD2 matching over 11 bases. Germline CDR1 and CDR2: MNHNS and SASEGT. J lost 1 base, V lost 5 bases, and 10 bases had no gene match. The CDR3 runs 17 residues. Here the CDR3 DNA reads TGTGCCAGCAGTTTGTCCGGGACTAGCGGTACTTCCTACGAGCAGTACTTC. Protein product: CASSLSGTSGTSYEQYF.

This clonotype has only a few counts. This chain uses TRBV7-6 with TRBJ1-1; tentative D call: TRBD1 (6 bases). Germline CDR1 reads SGHVS; CDR2 reads FNYEAQ. This CDR3 region has 14 residues. The germline V and J ends were trimmed by 3 bases and 4 bases, with 12 bases remaining between them. CDR3 protein: CASSFKTGPTEAFF. For the CDR3, the DNA is TGTGCCAGCAGCTTTAAGACAGGCCCCACTGAAGCTTTCTTT.

The table lists this clonotype with many counts. This chain uses TRBV7-8 with TRBJ2-3; D not resolved. Trimming shortened V by 5 bases and J by 6 bases, and 12 bases separated the two germline ends. This CDR3 contains 13 residues. The germline V gene has CDR1 SGHVS and CDR2 FQNEAQ. The CDR3 bases are TGTGCCAGCAGCCTTATTCTCAGGGATACGCAGTATTTT. Its translation is CASSLILRDTQYF.

This clonotype was detected only a few times. The V call is TRBV12-3 or TRBV12-4, the J call TRBJ1-5; no firm D call. Trimming removed 6 bases from V and 0 bases from J, with 9 bases in between. The CDR3 has 14 amino acids. DNA for the CDR3: TGTGCCAGCAGCCGTTGGGATAGCAATCAGCCCCAGCATTTT. Protein sequence: CASSRWDSNQPQHF.

This clonotype was counted ten times or more. The chain couples TRBV11-2 to TRBJ2-5; 14 bases fit TRBD2. Trimming cost V 5 bases and J 5 bases; bases outside gene matches: 13. This CDR3 region has 18 residues. Germline V gene lookup returns CDR1 SGHAT and CDR2 FQNNGV. The CDR3 region has the DNA TGTGCCAGCAGCCTCCGACTAGCGGGAGGGCCGAGGGAGGAGACCCAGTACTTC. Its protein product is CASSLRLAGGPREETQYF.

This chain joins TRBV20-1 and TRBJ2-7; 7 bases are a match to TRBD1. The J segment lost 0 bases and the V segment lost 6 bases, leaving 14 bases of the junction unmatched. The germline CDR1 and CDR2 sequences are DFQATT and SNEGSKA (reference sequence). This CDR3 has 16 residues. CDR3 loop: CSANLGQTPSSYEQYF. DNA for the CDR3: TGCAGTGCCAACCTGGGACAGACGCCTAGCTCCTACGAGCAGTACTTC.

This clonotype was found many times. The V call is TRBV7-2, the J call TRBJ2-7; D possibly corresponds to TRBD2 (7 bases). V was clipped by 4 bases and J by 6 bases, with 16 bases between them. CDR3 length equals 14 residues. Germline CDR1 is SGHTA and CDR2 is FQGNSA. CDR3 bases: TGTGCCAGCAGCTCGTCGGGGGGCTGGGGCGAGCAGTACTTC. This codes for CASSSSGGWGEQYF.

The chain carries TRBV18 and TRBJ2-7; tentatively, D is TRBD1 or TRBD2 (5 bases each). The CDR3 has 15 amino acids. The ends were cut back, 4 bases at V and 5 bases at J, with 18 bases in the middle. CDR1 and CDR2 (germline): KGHSH, LQKENI. DNA for the CDR3: TGTGCCAGCTCACGGGATTGGGCCGGGGACCACGAGCAGTACTTC. This encodes CASSRDWAGDHEQYF.

A few counts support this clonotype. The chain is built from TRBV10-3 and TRBJ1-1, with unresolved D. Germline CDR1 reads ENHRY; CDR2 reads SYGVKD. The CDR3 is 13 amino acids. Trimming cost V 0 bases and J 4 bases, with 6 bases left between them. In DNA form, the CDR3 reads TGTGCCATCAGTGAGTCACTTGGCACTGAAGCTTTCTTT. This sequence encodes CAISESLGTEAFF.

This clonotype was counted many times. The chain recombines TRBV7-9 with TRBJ1-1; TRBD1 aligns across 8 bases. This CDR3 is built from 15 residues. Trimming removed 1 base from V and 3 bases from J; junction bases left unmatched: 4. Per the germline V gene, CDR1 is SEHNR and CDR2 is FQNEAQ (reference sequence). CDR3 loop: CASSLGTGGDTEAFF. The CDR3, as DNA: TGTGCCAGCAGCTTAGGTACAGGGGGAGACACTGAAGCTTTCTTT.

The J gene is TRBJ1-5, the V gene TRBV5-1; D gene uncertain. V lost 4 bases and J 4 bases, leaving 21 bases between the germline ends. There are 17 residues in the CDR3. The germline V gene has CDR1 SGHRS and CDR2 YFSETQ. The CDR3 is CASSPGPRTFGNQPQHF. DNA for the CDR3: TGCGCCAGCAGCCCCGGACCTAGGACTTTTGGGAATCAGCCCCAGCATTTT.

This clonotype was observed many times. The rearrangement links TRBV7-2 to TRBJ2-2; 7 bases match TRBD2. The V gene end was trimmed by 6 bases and the J gene end by 1 base; junction bases not matched to a gene: 5. This CDR3 is built from 15 residues. Germline V gives CDR1 SGHTA, CDR2 FQGNSA. CDR3 DNA: TGTGCCAGCAGACCGCTAGCGGTGAACACCGGGGAGCTGTTTTTT. Its translation: CASRPLAVNTGELFF.

In this sample, this clonotype turned up a few times. The gene calls are TRBV11-2 and TRBJ2-1, with 12 bases lining up with TRBD2. This CDR3 spans 13 amino acids. The germline V gene has CDR1 SGHAT and CDR2 FQNNGV. V dropped 5 bases and J dropped 13; count of bases not matched to a gene: 6. This CDR3 is CASSPRTSGVQFF. The CDR3 bases are TGTGCCAGCAGCCCCAGGACTAGCGGGGTCCAGTTCTTC.

V usage is TRBV6-1 and J usage is TRBJ1-1, with D hard to call. Germline V lookup: CDR1 MNHNS, CDR2 SASEGT. Trimming shortened V by 5 bases and J by 6 bases, and 13 bases separated the two germline ends. The CDR3 length is 13 residues. The CDR3 DNA follows: TGTGCCAGCAGTTACACGGTGGGCTCTGAAGCTTTCTTT. It encodes CASSYTVGSEAFF.

This clonotype was recorded at least ten times. The CDR3 sequence: CASSVTTTNTGELFF. The CDR3 nucleotides read TGTGCCAGCAGTGTGACCACAACCAACACCGGGGAGCTGTTTTTT. The V call is TRBV2, the J call TRBJ2-2; D remains ambiguous. The CDR3 consists of 15 residues. The V end was cut by 4 bases, the J end by 2 bases, with 11 bases between. From germline, CDR1 is SNHLY and CDR2 FYNNEI.

This clonotype was seen a handful of times. The rearrangement links TRBV4-1 to TRBJ2-7; D is undetermined. The CDR3 spans 13 residues. The V gene's germline CDR1 is MGHRA and CDR2 YSYEKL. Trimming took 0 bases from V and 6 from J, leaving 9 bases between them. The CDR3 sequence is CASSQELRTEQYF. The CDR3 nucleotides are TGCGCCAGCAGCCAAGAACTCAGGACCGAGCAGTACTTC.

This clonotype occurred many times. This chain links TRBV28 with TRBJ2-2; D is undetermined. This CDR3 comprises 15 residues. Per the germline V gene, CDR1 is MDHEN and CDR2 is SYDVKM. V lost 2 bases, J lost 4 bases, and 11 bases lay in between. CDR3 protein: CASSLRARSTGELFF. For the CDR3, the DNA is TGTGCCAGCAGTTTAAGGGCCCGGTCCACCGGGGAGCTGTTTTTT.

This clonotype occurred many times. DNA of the CDR3: TGTGCCAGCAGCTTAGTTACTAGCGGGTTAAGCCTCGTAGCCAAAAACATTCAGTACTTC. Its protein product is CASSLVTSGLSLVAKNIQYF. The rearrangement joins TRBV7-2 to TRBJ2-4; 9 bases fit TRBD2. The CDR3 loop spans 20 amino acids. The V gene's germline CDR1 is SGHTA and CDR2 FQGNSA. The V gene end was trimmed by 1 base and the J gene end by 0 bases; junction bases not matched to a gene: 13.

The chain is built from TRBV7-9 and TRBJ1-2; D not certain. Trimming removed 1 base from V and 9 bases from J, with 12 bases in between. This CDR3 spans 13 amino acids. Germline V gene lookup returns CDR1 SEHNR and CDR2 FQNEAQ (reference sequence). The CDR3 reads CASSLETSASYTF. CDR3 sequence (DNA): TGTGCCAGCAGCTTAGAGACCAGCGCAAGCTACACCTTC.